Listed here are 30 T cell receptor beta chains from one sample, sequenced in a study of PD-1 blockade in mismatch repair-deficient tumors. The data were produced by immunoSEQ multiplex PCR, yet TCRdb's version contains in-frame clones alone and is incomplete. The table has 120,000 or so clones, around 83% seen once; the top ten hold 13%. Sequenced here: peripheral blood, sampled 44 weeks after starting pembrolizumab. Source of these receptors: an adult with mismatch repair-deficient cancer.

The sample holds one count of this clone. The rearrangement joins TRBV6-5 to TRBJ2-7; 7 nucleotides match TRBD1. V dropped 5 bases and J dropped 3; count of bases not matched to a gene: 7. This CDR3 is 14 amino acids long. CDR1 and CDR2 from the germline V gene are MNHEY and SVGAGI. DNA for the CDR3: TGTGCCAGCAGTCCCCGGGACAGAGGCTACGAGCAGTACTTC. Protein: CASSPRDRGYEQYF.

The gene calls are TRBV4-2 and TRBJ2-2; D remains unclear. Looked up from germline, CDR1 is LGHNA and CDR2 is YNFKEQ. Trimming pared 4 bases from V and 4 bases from J, leaving 16 bases between. The CDR3 loop spans 16 amino acids. CDR3 bases: TGTGCCAGCAGCCCAAGGGCGTGGGGTTCCACCGGGGAGCTGTTTTTT. It codes for CASSPRAWGSTGELFF.

This clone has only one observation. This sequence joins TRBV30 and TRBJ2-2, with TRBD1 as a possible D gene (5 bases). Germline CDR1 GTSNPN, CDR2 SVGIG (reference sequence). The CDR3 length is 15 residues. Between the trimmed V and J ends, which lost 2 bases and 0 bases, there was a span of 10 bases. As DNA, the CDR3 is TGTGCCTGGAGTAGAGACAGTCCGAACACCGGGGAGCTGTTTTTT. Translating gives CAWSRDSPNTGELFF.

This clone was counted only a few times. This CDR3 is CASSGRPGGPQPQHF. CDR3 coding DNA: TGTGCCAGCAGCGGGCGGCCCGGGGGCCCACAGCCCCAGCATTTT. The chain joins TRBV7-2 to TRBJ1-5; TRBD1 might be the D (6 bases). The CDR3 has 15 amino acids. Looked up from germline, CDR1 is SGHTA and CDR2 is FQGNSA. V was shortened by 5 bases and J by 7 bases, with 18 bases between the two germline ends.

CDR3 in amino acids: CASSGGQGMGEKLFF. CDR3 sequence (DNA): TGTGCCAGCAGTGGGGGACAGGGGATGGGGGAAAAACTGTTTTTT. This sequence joins TRBV25-1 and TRBJ1-4, with TRBD1 identical over 10 bases. Per the germline V gene, CDR1 is MGHDK and CDR2 is SYGVNS. The ends lost 4 bases at V and 8 bases at J; junction bases unmatched: 7. This CDR3 is built from 15 residues.

This chain links TRBV5-6 with TRBJ1-2; D gene unclear. With 2 bases removed from V and 2 bases from J, the gap between germline ends came to 4 bases. This CDR3 region has 12 residues. Germline CDR1 reads SGHDT; CDR2 reads YYEEEE. The CDR3: CASSFINYGYTF. In DNA form, the CDR3 reads TGTGCCAGCAGCTTCATAAACTATGGCTACACCTTC.

This sequence joins TRBV19 and TRBJ1-1, with unresolved D. Germline assignment: CDR1 LNHDA and CDR2 SQIVND (reference sequence). V was clipped by 1 base and J by 1 base, with 10 bases between them. This CDR3 has 15 residues. The CDR3 is CASSIVPGQNTEAFF. The CDR3 coding sequence is TGTGCCAGTAGTATAGTTCCAGGCCAGAACACTGAAGCTTTCTTT.

This rearrangement joins TRBV14 to TRBJ1-2; TRBD1 agrees at 8 bases. The CDR3 length is 15 residues. Trimming removed 3 bases from V and 4 bases from J; junction bases left unmatched: 7. Per the germline V gene, CDR1 is SGHDN and CDR2 is FVKESK. The CDR3 region is CASSQWTGTSYGYTF. The DNA for the CDR3 is TGTGCCAGCAGCCAGTGGACAGGGACCTCCTATGGCTACACCTTC.

The CDR3 nucleotides are TGTGCCAGCAGCTTGACCGGGACAGACTATGGCTACACCTTC. Amino acid sequence: CASSLTGTDYGYTF. The chain links TRBV5-6 to TRBJ1-2; 7 bases are shared with TRBD1. The CDR3 length is 14 residues. V shed 1 base and J 3 bases; nucleotides not matched to a gene: 3. CDR1 is SGHDT, CDR2 YYEEEE, per germline. The complete variable domain, with remaining parts taken from reference TRBV5-6 and TRBJ1-2, reads DAGVTQSPTHLIKTRGQQVTLRCSPKSGHDTVSWYQQALGQGPQFIFQYYEEEERQRGNFPDRFSGHQFPNYSSELNVNALLLGDSALYLCASSLTGTDYGYTFGSGTRLTVV.

This chain connects TRBV11-2 to TRBJ1-2; 7 nucleotides align to TRBD1. Germline V gene data show CDR1 as SGHAT and CDR2 as FQNNGV. The CDR3 is 14 residues long. The ends lost 4 bases at V and 3 bases at J; junction bases unmatched: 5. CDR3 in DNA: TGTGCCAGCAGCTCTCGACAGGGTGACTATGGCTACACCTTC. This codes for CASSSRQGDYGYTF.

This clone was observed a few times. This chain links TRBV30 with TRBJ2-7; D unresolved. The CDR3 runs 13 residues. Germline V CDR1 and CDR2: GTSNPN, SVGIG (reference sequence). Trimming took 0 bases from V and 2 from J, leaving 8 bases between them. The CDR3 is CAWSVGPTYEQYF. The CDR3 coding sequence is TGTGCCTGGAGTGTAGGACCGACCTACGAGCAGTACTTC.

The V gene is TRBV11-3, the J gene TRBJ2-5, with 7 nucleotides matching TRBD1. CDR3 length equals 13 residues. Trimming at V came to 5 bases and at J to 3 bases, leaving 3 bases not matched to a gene. Germline CDR1 reads SGHNT; CDR2 reads YENEEA. The CDR3 region has the DNA TGTGCCAGCAGCACAGGGGCTAAAGAGACCCAGTACTTC. Amino acid sequence: CASSTGAKETQYF.

In regard to this clone: Other DNA sequences within the sample encode an identical CDR3. The chain carries TRBV5-4 and TRBJ1-1; a possible D gene is TRBD1 (5 bases). The CDR3 spans 13 residues. Germline CDR1 and CDR2: SGHNT and YYREEE (reference sequence). V gave up 0 bases and J gave up 4 bases, with 7 bases separating them. CDR3 region: CASSLGGGTEAFF. DNA of the CDR3: TGTGCCAGCAGCTTGGGGGGCGGCACTGAAGCTTTCTTT.

This clone was seen just once. The rearrangement links TRBV15 to TRBJ2-6; no clear D. Germline values: CDR1 LNHNV, CDR2 YYDKDF (reference sequence). Trimming took off 1 base at V and 0 bases at J, with 1 base between the two ends. This CDR3 spans 14 amino acids. The CDR3 coding sequence is TGTGCCACCAGCAGAGGCTCTGGGGCCAACGTCCTGACTTTC. Translating gives CATSRGSGANVLTF.

The chain has TRBV4-3 and TRBJ2-1; D is perhaps TRBD2 (5 bases). This CDR3 spans 15 amino acids. The germline V and J ends were trimmed by 0 bases and 5 bases, with 11 bases remaining between them. Looked up from germline, CDR1 is LGHNA and CDR2 is YSLEER. CDR3 sequence (DNA): TGCGCCAGCAGCCAAGATTTGGAGGCCAACAATGAGCAGTTCTTC. Its protein product is CASSQDLEANNEQFF.

This chain joins TRBV5-4 and TRBJ2-7; weak D call: TRBD2 (5 bases). Germline CDR1 and CDR2: SGHNT and YYREEE (reference sequence). Trimming removed 5 bases from V and 0 bases from J, with 12 bases in between. The CDR3 spans 14 residues. The CDR3 nucleotides read TGTGCCAGCAGAAATGGACTTGGCTCCTACGAGCAGTACTTC. Its translation is CASRNGLGSYEQYF.

The chain couples TRBV28 to TRBJ2-7; D is perhaps TRBD2 (6 bases). Germline lookup yields CDR1 MDHEN and CDR2 SYDVKM. Trimming shortened V by 8 bases and J by 5 bases, and 13 bases separated the two germline ends. The CDR3 has 12 residues. The DNA of the CDR3 is TGTGCCAGCCACTTCGGGAGCCACGAGCAGTACTTC. It specifies CASHFGSHEQYF.

CDR3 residues: CASSAGPRDYEQYF. CDR3 in DNA: TGTGCCAGCAGCGCAGGCCCAAGGGACTACGAGCAGTACTTC. This chain joins TRBV7-8 and TRBJ2-7, with D uncertain. The CDR3 consists of 14 residues. V was cut by 5 bases and J by 3 bases, with 14 bases left in between. In germline, CDR1 is SGHVS, CDR2 FQNEAQ.

CDR3 coding DNA: TGTGCCAGCAGTGAACTAGCGAGGCCTTACGAGCAGTACTTC. It specifies CASSELARPYEQYF. This chain links TRBV2 with TRBJ2-7, with a tentative D call TRBD2 (6 bases). Trimming stripped 2 bases from V and 4 bases from J, with 12 bases between. In germline, CDR1 is SNHLY, CDR2 FYNNEI. The length of the CDR3 is 14 residues. The full variable domain, in which reference TRBV2 and TRBJ2-7 provide the parts outside the CDR3, is EPEVTQTPSHQVTQMGQEVILRCVPISNHLYFYWYRQILGQKVEFLVSFYNNEISEKSEIFDDQFSVERPDGSNFTLKIRSTKLEDSAMYFCASSELARPYEQYFGPGTRLTVT.

The rearrangement links TRBV9 to TRBJ2-6; D not certain. The length of the CDR3 is 17 residues. V was clipped by 0 bases and J by 0 bases, with 10 bases between them. Germline V gene sequence: CDR1 SGDLS, CDR2 YYNGEE. This chain's CDR3 is CASSVGLESSGANVLTF. In DNA form, the CDR3 reads TGTGCCAGCAGCGTAGGTTTGGAGAGCTCTGGGGCCAACGTCCTGACTTTC.

V and J are TRBV4-1 and TRBJ2-3; 9 bases align to TRBD2. Germline CDR1 and CDR2: MGHRA and YSYEKL. This CDR3 has 18 amino acids. V shed 0 bases and J 4 bases; nucleotides not matched to a gene: 11. In DNA form, the CDR3 reads TGCGCCAGCAGCCAAGAGTCTCAAGCGGGAGGAGAAGCAGATACGCAGTATTTT. It is translated as CASSQESQAGGEADTQYF.

This clone showed up just a few times. The chain has TRBV4-1 and TRBJ2-7, with TRBD2 identical over 7 bases. Per the germline V gene, CDR1 is MGHRA and CDR2 is YSYEKL. Trimming took 2 bases from V and 0 from J; bases not matched to a gene: 4. The CDR3 is 15 residues long. Written as DNA, the CDR3 is TGCGCCAGCAGCCAACTTCAGCGGGACTCCTACGAGCAGTACTTC. Its protein is CASSQLQRDSYEQYF.

The chain is built from TRBV6-1 and TRBJ2-7; TRBD1 aligns across 8 bases. The trim removed 8 bases at V and 2 bases at J, leaving 8 bases unmatched. Germline CDR1 is MNHNS and CDR2 is SASEGT. This CDR3 has 14 amino acids. The chain's CDR3 is CASRTGPYPYEQYF. The CDR3 nucleotides read TGTGCCAGCCGGACAGGGCCGTACCCCTACGAGCAGTACTTC.

This rearrangement joins TRBV28 to TRBJ2-3; the match to TRBD1 covers 7 bases. The length of the CDR3 is 15 residues. The V gene's germline CDR1 is MDHEN and CDR2 SYDVKM. V shed 6 bases, J shed 2 bases, and the junction held 8 bases outside the gene matches. Written as DNA, the CDR3 is TGTGCCAGCAGCTCAGGGGGACACTACACAGATACGCAGTATTTT. It translates to CASSSGGHYTDTQYF.

This clone was seen only a few times. This chain links TRBV14 with TRBJ1-1; no clear D. This CDR3 region has 13 residues. With 6 bases removed from V and 6 bases from J, the gap between germline ends came to 14 bases. CDR1 is SGHDN and CDR2 is FVKESK in the germline V gene. CDR3 protein: CASRGGSRAEAFF. The CDR3 bases are TGTGCCAGCAGGGGCGGTTCGAGGGCTGAAGCTTTCTTT. Using reference TRBV14 and TRBJ1-1 for the parts outside the CDR3, the full variable domain is EAGVTQFPSHSVIEKGQTVTLRCDPISGHDNLYWYRRVMGKEIKFLLHFVKESKQDESGMPNNRFLAERTGGTYSTLKVQPAELEDSGVYFCASRGGSRAEAFFGQGTRLTVV.

The CDR3 protein is CASSGRLGTGELFF. CDR3 coding DNA: TGTGCCAGCAGTGGGAGACTCGGCACCGGGGAGCTGTTTTTT. V gene TRBV6-5 combines with J gene TRBJ2-2, with D tentatively TRBD2 (5 bases). This CDR3 has 14 residues. Germline assignment: CDR1 MNHEY and CDR2 SVGAGI. With 5 bases removed from V and 4 bases from J, the gap between germline ends came to 11 bases.

This clone was seen more than once but under ten times. The chain combines TRBV9 with TRBJ2-1, with TRBD2 as a possible D gene (5 bases). The CDR3 has 12 amino acids. Germline V lookup: CDR1 SGDLS, CDR2 YYNGEE. Between the trimmed V and J ends, which lost 2 bases and 7 bases, there was a span of 7 bases. The CDR3 DNA is TGTGCCAGCAGCGTGGACTTGAATGAGCAGTTCTTC. Encoded protein: CASSVDLNEQFF.

This chain links TRBV6-6 with TRBJ1-4, with 7 bases matching TRBD1. Trimming removed 5 bases from V and 2 bases from J; junction bases left unmatched: 8. Germline CDR1 MNHNY, CDR2 SVGAGI (reference sequence). The CDR3 totals 16 residues. The chain's CDR3 is CASSNPHRGTNEKLFF. The CDR3 coding sequence is TGTGCCAGCAGTAATCCCCACAGGGGTACTAATGAAAAACTGTTTTTT.

V and J are TRBV5-1 and TRBJ2-3; TRBD1 agrees at 7 bases. The CDR3 covers 16 residues. CDR1 is SGHRS and CDR2 is YFSETQ in the germline V gene. Trimming cost V 3 bases and J 2 bases; bases outside gene matches: 9. The CDR3 DNA reads as TGCGCCAGCAGCTCGAAAGGGGACAGAAACACAGATACGCAGTATTTT. Translating it yields CASSSKGDRNTDTQYF.

The chain combines TRBV27 with TRBJ2-1; TRBD2 aligns across 10 bases. The germline V gene has CDR1 MNHEY and CDR2 SMNVEV (reference sequence). The CDR3 sequence is 16 residues long. With 3 bases clipped from V and 5 bases from J, the junction kept 7 bases outside the gene matches. The CDR3 coding sequence is TGTGCCAGCAGTTTCCTAGCGGGAGAAGGGAACAATGAGCAGTTCTTC. As protein: CASSFLAGEGNNEQFF.